This T cell receptor (beta chain) was identified during a study of blood T cell repertoires in COVID-19. This clone was observed a handful of times. Some clones are missing from TCRdb's copy, which holds only in-frame ones; the method was immunoSEQ multiplex PCR. Of 150,000 to 200,000 clones listed, roughly 80% were seen once; the top ten hold approximately 14%. Sequences were obtained from peripheral blood. The sequence was collected from a woman in her 70s with COVID-19, enrolled during active disease.

CDR3 coding DNA: TGTGCCACCAGTGATCCCCCGGGGGATACGCAGTATTTT. Translating it yields CATSDPPGDTQYF. The V and J genes are TRBV24-1 and TRBJ2-3, with D maybe TRBD2 (5 bases). Per the germline V gene, CDR1 is KGHDR and CDR2 is SFDVKD. The V end was cut by 3 bases, the J end by 6 bases, with 9 bases between. The CDR3 has 13 residues.